This T cell receptor (beta chain) was sequenced for a study of CD8 T cells in Susac syndrome. Random-hexamer reverse transcription was applied to about 0.45 to 1 ug RNA. The method of amplification for TCR beta CDR3 was immunoSEQ multiplex PCR, covering 54 Vbeta and 13 Jbeta. TCRdb analysed the immunoSEQ multiplex PCR reads with MiXCR anew, one entry per CDR3 protein. The sample includes more than 120,000 distinct CDR3 sequences, roughly 94% of them seen just once. Germline CDR1 SGHTA, CDR2 FQGTGA. The ends were cut back, 3 bases at V and 2 bases at J, with 14 bases in the middle. The CDR3 totals 15 residues. From blood CD8+ and CD4+ T cells, TCR beta sequences were generated.

This TCR came from a human donor in good health. The chain employs TRBV7-3 and TRBJ2-7; no firm D call. The sequencing sample was made of CD4+ T cells from PBMCs. The CDR3 sequence is CASSLNPGITYEQYF. The CDR3 DNA sequence: TGTGCCAGCAGCTTGAATCCAGGCATTACCTACGAGCAGTACTTC. Full variable domain (rest looked up from reference TRBV7-3 and TRBJ2-7): GAGVSQTPSNKVTEKGKYVELRCDPISGHTALYWYRQSLGQGPEFLIYFQGTGAADDSGLPNDRFFAVRPEGSVSTLKIQRTERGDSAVYLCASSLNPGITYEQYFGPGTRLTVT.